These 9 T cell receptor beta chains were sequenced from one sample in a study of beta chain features in type 1 diabetes. Study results and limitations: Shorter TCRB CDR3s, moderately but significantly so, marked every one of the four CD4+ subsets in Type 1 diabetes patients.

As every portion of the isolated RNA was reverse transcribed, the sequencing read expressed TCRB transcripts. Here immunoSEQ multiplex PCR was the method, and the copy in TCRdb shows in-frame clones only, minus some. The sample has 350,000 to 450,000 clones, roughly 12% seen once. What these receptors recognize is not known. The sample taken for sequencing was naive CD4+ T cells from blood. Every receptor here comes from a woman between 18 and 30 years old with type 1 diabetes.

Turning to this clone: Compared with germline, one end of the junction differs, possibly owing to a read error. The chain has TRBV4-1 and TRBJ2-7, with 7 bases matching TRBD2. Germline CDR1 reads MGHRA; CDR2 reads YSYEKL. The CDR3 sequence is 18 residues long. DNA for the CDR3: TGCACCAGCAGCCAAGGACCGTTGGGAGGGTCGTCGTACTACGAGCAGTACTTC. As protein: CTSSQGPLGGSSYYEQYF.

V usage is TRBV30 and J usage is TRBJ1-1, with unresolved D. Germline V CDR1 and CDR2: GTSNPN, SVGIG (reference sequence). Trimming took 2 bases from V and 1 from J, leaving 17 bases between them. The CDR3 length is 16 residues. The CDR3 DNA reads TGTGCCTGGAGTCCTATCTCACGTGGAGCGAACACTGAAGCTTTCTTT. It yields the protein CAWSPISRGANTEAFF.

This clone appeared a few times. This chain joins TRBV11-2 and TRBJ1-4, with D possibly being TRBD1 (6 bases). Germline V gives CDR1 SGHAT, CDR2 FQNNGV. This CDR3 has 16 amino acids. Between the trimmed V and J ends, which lost 3 bases and 4 bases, there was a span of 15 bases. CDR3 sequence: CASSFTGGQLNEKLFF. The DNA of the CDR3 is TGTGCCAGCAGCTTCACGGGAGGACAGCTTAATGAAAAACTGTTTTTT.

The chain joins TRBV5-6 to TRBJ1-5; D remains unclear. The CDR3 runs to 14 residues. V shed 0 bases and J shed 0 bases, with 4 bases lying between them. Germline CDR1 reads SGHDT; CDR2 reads YYEEEE. The CDR3 sequence is CASSLVASNQPQHF. CDR3 in DNA: TGTGCCAGCAGCTTGGTAGCTAGCAATCAGCCCCAGCATTTT. Full variable domain (outside the CDR3, taken from reference TRBV5-6 and TRBJ1-5): DAGVTQSPTHLIKTRGQQVTLRCSPKSGHDTVSWYQQALGQGPQFIFQYYEEEERQRGNFPDRFSGHQFPNYSSELNVNALLLGDSALYLCASSLVASNQPQHFGDGTRLSIL.

V is TRBV7-2 and J is TRBJ2-5, with a weak D call TRBD2 (5 bases). The germline gives CDR1 SGHTA, CDR2 FQGNSA. The CDR3 consists of 13 residues. The V gene lost 5 bases and the J gene lost 5 bases, with 12 bases spanning the gap. CDR3: CASSTGRKETQYF. CDR3 DNA: TGTGCCAGCAGCACGGGAAGGAAGGAGACCCAGTACTTC.

This sequence joins TRBV7-2 and TRBJ2-2; TRBD1 might be the D (5 bases). Trimming stripped 6 bases from V and 0 bases from J, with 14 bases between. Germline lookup yields CDR1 SGHTA and CDR2 FQGNSA. The CDR3 consists of 16 residues. The CDR3 DNA reads as TGTGCCAGCAGTACCATGGGGCCCGCGAACACCGGGGAGCTGTTTTTT. Translation: CASSTMGPANTGELFF.

This clone has more than one count but fewer than ten. The V call is TRBV9, the J call TRBJ2-1, with 10 bases aligning to TRBD2. V lost 0 bases to trimming and J lost 0 bases; unmatched junction nucleotides: 3. The CDR3 spans 17 residues. Germline V gene sequence: CDR1 SGDLS, CDR2 YYNGEE. Here the CDR3 reads CASSVALAGDSYNEQFF. The CDR3 DNA reads TGTGCCAGCAGCGTAGCGCTAGCGGGAGACTCCTACAATGAGCAGTTCTTC.

This chain connects TRBV5-4 to TRBJ1-1, with D possibly being TRBD1 (5 bases). V dropped 3 bases and J dropped 4 bases, with 10 bases sitting between them. Germline loops: CDR1 SGHNT, CDR2 YYREEE (reference sequence). This CDR3 region has 13 residues. The CDR3 spells CASSYYGGTEAFF. For the CDR3, the DNA is TGTGCCAGCAGCTATTACGGGGGCACTGAAGCTTTCTTT.

This clone came up a few times. The chain combines TRBV27 with TRBJ2-2; D is ambiguous. With 5 bases removed from V and 4 bases from J, the gap between germline ends came to 11 bases. The CDR3 extends over 14 amino acids. Germline lookup yields CDR1 MNHEY and CDR2 SMNVEV (reference sequence). The CDR3 coding sequence is TGTGCCAGCAGTCACATTACCACCACCGGGGAGCTGTTTTTT. Its translation is CASSHITTTGELFF.